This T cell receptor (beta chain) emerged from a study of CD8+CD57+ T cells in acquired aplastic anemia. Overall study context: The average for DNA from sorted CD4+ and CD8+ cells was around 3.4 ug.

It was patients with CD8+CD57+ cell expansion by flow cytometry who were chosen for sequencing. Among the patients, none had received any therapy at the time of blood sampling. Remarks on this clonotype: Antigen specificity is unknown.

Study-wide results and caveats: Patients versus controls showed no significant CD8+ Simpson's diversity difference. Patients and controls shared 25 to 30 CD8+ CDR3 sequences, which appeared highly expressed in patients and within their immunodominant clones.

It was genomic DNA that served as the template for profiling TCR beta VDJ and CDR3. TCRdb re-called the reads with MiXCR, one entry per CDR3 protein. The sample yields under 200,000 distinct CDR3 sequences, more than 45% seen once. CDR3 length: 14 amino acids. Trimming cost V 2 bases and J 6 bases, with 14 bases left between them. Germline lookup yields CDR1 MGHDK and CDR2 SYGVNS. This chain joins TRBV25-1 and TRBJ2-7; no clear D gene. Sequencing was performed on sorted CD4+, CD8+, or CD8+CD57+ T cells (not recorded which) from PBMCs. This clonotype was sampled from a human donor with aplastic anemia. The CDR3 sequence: CASSEGQPVGEQYF. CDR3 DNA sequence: TGTGCCAGCAGTGAAGGCCAACCAGTCGGCGAGCAGTACTTC.